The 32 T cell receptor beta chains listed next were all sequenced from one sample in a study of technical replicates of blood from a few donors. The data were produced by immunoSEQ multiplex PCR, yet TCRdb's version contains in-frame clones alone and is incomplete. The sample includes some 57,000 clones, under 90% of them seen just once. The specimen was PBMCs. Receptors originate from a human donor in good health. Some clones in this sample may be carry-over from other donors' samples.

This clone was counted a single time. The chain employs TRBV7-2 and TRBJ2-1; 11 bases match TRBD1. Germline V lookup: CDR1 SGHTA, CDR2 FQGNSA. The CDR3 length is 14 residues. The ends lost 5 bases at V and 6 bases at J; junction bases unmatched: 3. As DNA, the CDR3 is TGTGCCAGCAGCCTTGGGACAGGGGGCAATGAGCAGTTCTTC. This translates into CASSLGTGGNEQFF.

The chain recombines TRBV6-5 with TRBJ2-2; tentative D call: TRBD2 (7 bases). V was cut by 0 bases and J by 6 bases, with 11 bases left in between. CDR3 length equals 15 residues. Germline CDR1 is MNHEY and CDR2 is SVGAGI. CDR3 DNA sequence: TGTGCCAGCAGTTACTCGAAGGGGGGGGCCGGGGAGCTGTTTTTT. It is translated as CASSYSKGGAGELFF.

In DNA, the CDR3 is TGTGCCAGCAGCTCCCGCGCCGCTAGCGGGGGCTACGAGCAGTACTTC. This encodes CASSSRAASGGYEQYF. J is TRBJ2-7 and V is TRBV7-2; 10 positions match TRBD2. Per germline, CDR1 SGHTA and CDR2 FQGNSA. V shed 4 bases and J 3 bases; nucleotides not matched to a gene: 9. The CDR3 consists of 16 residues.

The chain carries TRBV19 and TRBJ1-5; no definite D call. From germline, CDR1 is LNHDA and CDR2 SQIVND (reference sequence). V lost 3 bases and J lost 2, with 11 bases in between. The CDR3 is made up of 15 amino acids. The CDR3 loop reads CASSMERSGNQPQHF. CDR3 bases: TGTGCCAGTAGTATGGAACGGAGTGGCAATCAGCCCCAGCATTTT.

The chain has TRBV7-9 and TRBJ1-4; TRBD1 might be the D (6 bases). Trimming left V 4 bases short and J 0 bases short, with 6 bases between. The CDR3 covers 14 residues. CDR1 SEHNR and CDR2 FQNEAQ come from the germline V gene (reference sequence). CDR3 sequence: CASSWTATNEKLFF. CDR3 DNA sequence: TGTGCCAGCAGCTGGACAGCAACTAATGAAAAACTGTTTTTT.

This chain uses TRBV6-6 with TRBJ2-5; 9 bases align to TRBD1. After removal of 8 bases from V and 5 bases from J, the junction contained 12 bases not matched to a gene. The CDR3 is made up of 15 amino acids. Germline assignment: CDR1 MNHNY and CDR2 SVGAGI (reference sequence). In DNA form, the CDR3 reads TGTGCCAGCCGCCTGGTGACAGGGGGTCTGGAGACCCAGTACTTC. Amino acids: CASRLVTGGLETQYF.

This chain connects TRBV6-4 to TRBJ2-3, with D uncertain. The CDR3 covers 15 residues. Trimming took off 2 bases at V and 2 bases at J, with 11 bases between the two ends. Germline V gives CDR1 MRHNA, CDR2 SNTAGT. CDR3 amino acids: CASSDDGFDTDTQYF. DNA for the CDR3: TGTGCCAGCAGTGACGACGGGTTCGACACAGATACGCAGTATTTT.

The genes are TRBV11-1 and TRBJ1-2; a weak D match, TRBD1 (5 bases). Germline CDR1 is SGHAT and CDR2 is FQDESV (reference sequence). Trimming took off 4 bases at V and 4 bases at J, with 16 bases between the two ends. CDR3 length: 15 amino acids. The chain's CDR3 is CASSSRDRGGYGYTF. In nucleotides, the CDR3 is TGTGCCAGCAGCTCGCGGGATAGGGGCGGCTATGGCTACACCTTC. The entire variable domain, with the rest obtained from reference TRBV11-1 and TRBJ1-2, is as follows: EAEVAQSPRYKITEKSQAVAFWCDPISGHATLYWYRQILGQGPELLVQFQDESVVDDSQLPKDRFSAERLKGVDSTLKIQPAELGDSAMYLCASSSRDRGGYGYTFGSGTRLTVV.

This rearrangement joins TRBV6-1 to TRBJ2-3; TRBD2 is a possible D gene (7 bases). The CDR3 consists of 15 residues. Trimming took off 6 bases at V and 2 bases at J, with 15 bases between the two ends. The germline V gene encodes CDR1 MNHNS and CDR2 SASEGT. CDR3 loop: CASSHRGGNTDTQYF. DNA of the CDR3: TGTGCCAGCAGCCATAGGGGGGGGAACACAGATACGCAGTATTTT.

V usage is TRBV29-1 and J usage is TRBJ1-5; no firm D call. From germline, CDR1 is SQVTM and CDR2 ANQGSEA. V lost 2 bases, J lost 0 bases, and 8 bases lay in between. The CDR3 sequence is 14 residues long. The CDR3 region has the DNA TGCAGCGTTGAAAAACGGTCTAGCAATCAGCCCCAGCATTTT. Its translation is CSVEKRSSNQPQHF.

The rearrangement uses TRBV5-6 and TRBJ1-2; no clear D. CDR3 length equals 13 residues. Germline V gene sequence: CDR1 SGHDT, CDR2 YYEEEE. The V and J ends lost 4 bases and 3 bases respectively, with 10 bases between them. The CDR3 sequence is CASSQTPHYGYTF. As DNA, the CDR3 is TGTGCCAGCAGCCAGACACCACACTATGGCTACACCTTC.

The CDR3 loop is CASSHGTEREQYF. CDR3 sequence (DNA): TGTGCCAGCTCACACGGGACAGAGCGTGAGCAGTACTTC. J is TRBJ2-7 and V is TRBV18, with 7 nucleotides matching TRBD1. This CDR3 comprises 13 residues. J was trimmed by 7 bases and V by 4 bases; bases with no gene match: 7. Germline V CDR1 and CDR2: KGHSH, LQKENI.

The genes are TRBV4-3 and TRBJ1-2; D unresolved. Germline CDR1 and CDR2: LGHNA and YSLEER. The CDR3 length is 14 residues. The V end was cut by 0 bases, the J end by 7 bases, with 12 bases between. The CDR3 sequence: CASSQDVAAFGYTF. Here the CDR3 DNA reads TGCGCCAGCAGCCAAGATGTTGCTGCGTTTGGCTACACCTTC.

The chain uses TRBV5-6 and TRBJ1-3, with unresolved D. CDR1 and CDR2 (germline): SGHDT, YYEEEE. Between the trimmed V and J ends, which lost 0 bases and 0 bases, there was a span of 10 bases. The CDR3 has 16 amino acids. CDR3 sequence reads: CASSLGPVLSGNTIYF. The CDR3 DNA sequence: TGTGCCAGCAGCTTGGGTCCCGTCCTCTCTGGAAACACCATATATTTT.

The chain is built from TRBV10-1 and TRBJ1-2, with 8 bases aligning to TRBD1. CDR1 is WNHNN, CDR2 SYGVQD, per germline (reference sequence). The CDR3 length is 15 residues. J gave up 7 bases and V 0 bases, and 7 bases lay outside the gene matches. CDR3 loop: CASSESSRGLSGYTF. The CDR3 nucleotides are TGCGCCAGCAGTGAGTCGTCCAGGGGGCTTAGTGGCTACACCTTC.

CDR3: CASSGGSGSFYNEQFF. CDR3 in DNA: TGTGCCAGCAGCGGGGGGAGCGGGAGTTTCTACAATGAGCAGTTCTTC. V gene TRBV9 combines with J gene TRBJ2-1, with 8 bases matching TRBD2. Per the germline V gene, CDR1 is SGDLS and CDR2 is YYNGEE. Trimming took 3 bases from V and 3 from J; bases not matched to a gene: 8. The CDR3 length is 16 residues. Looking up the rest from reference TRBV9 and TRBJ2-1 gives the full variable domain: DSGVTQTPKHLITATGQRVTLRCSPRSGDLSVYWYQQSLDQGLQFLIQYYNGEERAKGNILERFSAQQFPDLHSELNLSSLELGDSALYFCASSGGSGSFYNEQFFGPGTRLTVL.

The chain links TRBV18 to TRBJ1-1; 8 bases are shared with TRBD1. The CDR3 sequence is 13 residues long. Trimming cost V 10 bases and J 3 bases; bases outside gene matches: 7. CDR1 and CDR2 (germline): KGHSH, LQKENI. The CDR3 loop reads CATLRGLDTEAFF. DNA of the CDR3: TGTGCCACCCTCAGGGGGCTGGACACTGAAGCTTTCTTT.

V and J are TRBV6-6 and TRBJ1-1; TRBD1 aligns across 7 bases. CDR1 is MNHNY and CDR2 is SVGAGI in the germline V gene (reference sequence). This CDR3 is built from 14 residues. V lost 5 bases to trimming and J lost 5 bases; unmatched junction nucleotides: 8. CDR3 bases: TGTGCCAGCAGTCTATACCGGGACAGTACTGAAGCTTTCTTT. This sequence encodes CASSLYRDSTEAFF.

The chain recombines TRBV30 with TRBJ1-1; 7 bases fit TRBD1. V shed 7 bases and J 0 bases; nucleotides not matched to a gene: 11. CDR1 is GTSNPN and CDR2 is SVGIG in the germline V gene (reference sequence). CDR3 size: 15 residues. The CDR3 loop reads CASGQLRLMNTEAFF. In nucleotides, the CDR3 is TGTGCCTCGGGACAGCTACGCCTTATGAACACTGAAGCTTTCTTT.

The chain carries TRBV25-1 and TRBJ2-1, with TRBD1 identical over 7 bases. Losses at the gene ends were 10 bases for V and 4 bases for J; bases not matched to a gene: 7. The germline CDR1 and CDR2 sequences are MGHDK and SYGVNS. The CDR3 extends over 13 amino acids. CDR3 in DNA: TGTGCCACCAGACAGGGACGTTACAATGAGCAGTTCTTC. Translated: CATRQGRYNEQFF.

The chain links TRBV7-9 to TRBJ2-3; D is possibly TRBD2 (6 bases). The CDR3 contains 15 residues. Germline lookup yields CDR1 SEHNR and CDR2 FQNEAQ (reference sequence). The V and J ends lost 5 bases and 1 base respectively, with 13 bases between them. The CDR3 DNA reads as TGTGCCAGCAGCCCTGGGACTGCGGGCACAGATACGCAGTATTTT. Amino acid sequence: CASSPGTAGTDTQYF.

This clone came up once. In DNA form, the CDR3 reads TGCGCCAGCAGCCAAGAGTCTATCCTAACAGGGACTAGCAATCAGCCCCAGCATTTT. This gives the protein CASSQESILTGTSNQPQHF. This chain links TRBV4-3 with TRBJ1-5; weak D call: TRBD1 (6 bases). The CDR3 is made up of 19 amino acids. Between the trimmed V and J ends, which lost 0 bases and 0 bases, there was a span of 18 bases. Per the germline V gene, CDR1 is LGHNA and CDR2 is YSLEER.

CDR3 in DNA: TGTGCCAGCAGCTTTAGCGGGGGGGCCGAGACCCAGTACTTC. It is translated as CASSFSGGAETQYF. This chain links TRBV7-2 with TRBJ2-5; 11 positions match TRBD2. Trimming cost V 3 bases and J 5 bases; bases outside gene matches: 2. This CDR3 comprises 14 residues. The germline V gene has CDR1 SGHTA and CDR2 FQGNSA.

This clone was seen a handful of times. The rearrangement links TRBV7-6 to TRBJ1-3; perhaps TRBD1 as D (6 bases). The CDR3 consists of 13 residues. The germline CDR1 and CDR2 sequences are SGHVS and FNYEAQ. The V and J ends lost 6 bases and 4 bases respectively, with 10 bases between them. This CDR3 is CASRQGSGNTIYF. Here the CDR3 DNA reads TGTGCCAGCAGACAGGGATCCGGAAACACCATATATTTT.

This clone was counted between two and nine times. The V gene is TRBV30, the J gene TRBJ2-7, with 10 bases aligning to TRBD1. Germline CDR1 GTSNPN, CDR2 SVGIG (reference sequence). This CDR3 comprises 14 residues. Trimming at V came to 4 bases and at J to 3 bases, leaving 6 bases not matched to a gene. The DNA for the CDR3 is TGTGCCTGGACGCGGGGGACAGGGGTCTACGAGCAGTACTTC. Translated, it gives CAWTRGTGVYEQYF.

The CDR3 region has the DNA TGTGCCAGCAGCTTCATAACAGGGAAGAACGAGCAGTACTTC. Amino acids: CASSFITGKNEQYF. The chain couples TRBV7-8 to TRBJ2-7, with TRBD1 as a possible D gene (6 bases). The V end was cut by 3 bases, the J end by 5 bases, with 14 bases between. The CDR3 loop spans 14 amino acids. From germline, CDR1 is SGHVS and CDR2 FQNEAQ.

Here the CDR3 DNA reads TGTGCCAGCAGGAGCGGGGGAGGGGTCACCGGGGAGCTGTTTTTT. Encoded protein: CASRSGGGVTGELFF. This chain joins TRBV5-4 and TRBJ2-2, with 8 bases matching TRBD2. The germline CDR1 and CDR2 sequences are SGHNT and YYREEE (reference sequence). This CDR3 is built from 15 residues. V lost 5 bases to trimming and J lost 4 bases; unmatched junction nucleotides: 7. Full variable domain (remainder filled in from reference TRBV5-4 and TRBJ2-2): ETGVTQSPTHLIKTRGQQVTLRCSSQSGHNTVSWYQQALGQGPQFIFQYYREEENGRGNFPPRFSGLQFPNYSSELNVNALELDDSALYLCASRSGGGVTGELFFGEGSRLTVL.

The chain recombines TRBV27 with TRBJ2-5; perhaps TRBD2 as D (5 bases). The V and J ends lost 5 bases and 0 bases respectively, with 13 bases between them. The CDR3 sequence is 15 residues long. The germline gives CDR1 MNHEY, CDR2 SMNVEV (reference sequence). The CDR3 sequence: CASSPTRTYQETQYF. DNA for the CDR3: TGTGCCAGCAGTCCAACTAGGACGTACCAAGAGACCCAGTACTTC.

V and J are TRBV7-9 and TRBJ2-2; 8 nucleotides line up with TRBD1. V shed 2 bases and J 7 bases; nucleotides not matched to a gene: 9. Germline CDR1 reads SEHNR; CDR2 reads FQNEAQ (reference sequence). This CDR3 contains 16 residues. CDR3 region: CASSLRTGLLSGELFF. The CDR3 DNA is TGTGCCAGCAGCTTACGGACAGGGCTTTTGAGCGGGGAGCTGTTTTTT. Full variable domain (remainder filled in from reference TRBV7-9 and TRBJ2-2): DTGVSQNPRHKITKRGQNVTFRCDPISEHNRLYWYRQTLGQGPEFLTYFQNEAQLEKSRLLSDRFSAERPKGSFSTLEIQRTEQGDSAMYLCASSLRTGLLSGELFFGEGSRLTVL.

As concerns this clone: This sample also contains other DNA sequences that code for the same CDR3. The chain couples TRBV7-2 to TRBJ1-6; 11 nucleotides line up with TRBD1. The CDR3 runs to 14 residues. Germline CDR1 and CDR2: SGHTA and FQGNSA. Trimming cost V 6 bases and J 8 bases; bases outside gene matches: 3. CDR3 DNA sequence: TGTGCCAGCAGACGGGACAGGGGGGATTCACCCCTCCACTTT. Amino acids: CASRRDRGDSPLHF.

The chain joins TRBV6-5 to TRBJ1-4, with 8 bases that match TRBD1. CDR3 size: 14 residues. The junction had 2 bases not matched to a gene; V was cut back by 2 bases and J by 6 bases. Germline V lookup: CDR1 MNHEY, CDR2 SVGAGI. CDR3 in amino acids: CASSYDRGYEKLFF. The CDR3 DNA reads TGTGCCAGCAGTTACGACAGGGGCTATGAAAAACTGTTTTTT.

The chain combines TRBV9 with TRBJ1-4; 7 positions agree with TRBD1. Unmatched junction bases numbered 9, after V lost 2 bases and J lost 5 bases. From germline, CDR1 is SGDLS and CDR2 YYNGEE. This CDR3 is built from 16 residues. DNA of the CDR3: TGTGCCAGCAGCGTCTCAACGACAGGGAGAAATGAAAAACTGTTTTTT. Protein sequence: CASSVSTTGRNEKLFF.